The 2 T cell receptor beta chains in this list originate from one sample, sequenced in a study of blood T cell repertoires in COVID-19 (dated by TCRdb to 2018 to 2021). Library preparation employed the immunoSEQ multiplex PCR assay. As stored in TCRdb, this immuneACCESS dataset retains in-frame rearrangements with V and J assigned. A fraction of the clones does not appear; measured against another copy, unresolved V genes explain less than half of the discrepancy, and the remainder lacks a known reason. A total of about 280,000 clones appear in this sample, roughly 86% of them only once. The top ten hold more than 7.5% of the sample. The material sequenced was peripheral blood. The source of these receptors is a man aged 18 to 30 with active or convalescent COVID-19.

Points on this clone: This sample includes further DNA sequences coding for the same CDR3. The chain couples TRBV5-1 to TRBJ2-1; the match to TRBD1 covers 8 bases. After removal of 4 bases from V and 6 bases from J, the junction contained 6 bases not matched to a gene. The CDR3 length is 14 residues. Germline loops: CDR1 SGHRS, CDR2 YFSETQ. CDR3 sequence reads: CASSLGTGGNEQFF. The CDR3 DNA reads as TGCGCCAGCAGCCTAGGGACAGGAGGCAATGAGCAGTTCTTC.

The chain employs TRBV10-3 and TRBJ2-1; 13 bases fit TRBD2. The CDR3 has 18 amino acids. V gave up 4 bases and J gave up 4 bases; unmatched junction bases: 10. Germline CDR1 reads ENHRY; CDR2 reads SYGVKD. The CDR3 bases are TGTGCCATCAGTGTTTCCTATGAGACTAGCGGGGGGTACAATGAGCAGTTCTTC. Its protein product is CAISVSYETSGGYNEQFF.